Below, 29 T cell receptor beta chains from the same sample are listed, as sequenced in a study of blood T cell repertoires in COVID-19. The repertoire was sequenced with immunoSEQ multiplex PCR; TCRdb's copy has only in-frame clones and lacks some. The sample includes 70,000 to 85,000 clones, over 70% of them seen just once. Material: peripheral blood. The source is a man of 80 years or more with acute or convalescent COVID-19.

V gene TRBV23-1 combines with J gene TRBJ2-4; 10 nucleotides agree with TRBD2. TRBV23-1 carries the ORF label, with uncertain function. Trimming took 6 bases from V and 6 from J; bases not matched to a gene: 32. The CDR3 totals 23 residues. The CDR3 DNA is TGCGCCAGCAGCCCCTACGAGACAGGGAGAATGGGAGCGGGGGGGACCACATTAAACATTCAGTACTTC. Translating gives CASSPYETGRMGAGGTTLNIQYF.

The chain joins TRBV5-4 to TRBJ2-7; TRBD2 might be the D (5 bases). From germline, CDR1 is SGHNT and CDR2 YYREEE (reference sequence). Trimming cost V 0 bases and J 0 bases, with 10 bases left between them. The CDR3 has 15 amino acids. DNA of the CDR3: TGTGCCAGCAGCTTGGAAGTAGGGAGCTCCTACGAGCAGTACTTC. Residues: CASSLEVGSSYEQYF. Full variable domain (missing parts from reference TRBV5-4 and TRBJ2-7): ETGVTQSPTHLIKTRGQQVTLRCSSQSGHNTVSWYQQALGQGPQFIFQYYREEENGRGNFPPRFSGLQFPNYSSELNVNALELDDSALYLCASSLEVGSSYEQYFGPGTRLTVT.

This rearrangement joins TRBV12-3 or TRBV12-4 to TRBJ1-4; D is undetermined. The length of the CDR3 is 13 residues. The V and J ends lost 5 bases and 5 bases respectively, with 9 bases between them. CDR3 sequence: CASSPPGNEKLFF. The CDR3 DNA is TGTGCCAGCAGTCCCCCCGGGAATGAAAAACTGTTTTTT.

The chain has TRBV5-8 and TRBJ1-2; D may be TRBD1 (5 bases). The germline CDR1 and CDR2 sequences are SGHTS and YDEGEE. Trimming cost V 6 bases and J 5 bases, with 17 bases left between them. CDR3 size: 14 residues. The DNA for the CDR3 is TGTGCCAGCACCATGGACAAGGTTTCATATGGCTACACCTTC. It codes for CASTMDKVSYGYTF.

This CDR3 reads CASSLEGNGELFF. The CDR3 region has the DNA TGCGCCAGCAGCTTGGAGGGGAACGGGGAGCTGTTTTTT. The rearrangement links TRBV5-1 to TRBJ2-2; TRBD1 might be the D (5 bases). V lost 0 bases and J lost 7, with 7 bases in between. Germline-derived CDR1 and CDR2 are SGHRS and YFSETQ. This CDR3 has 13 amino acids. The variable domain in full, completed from reference TRBV5-1 and TRBJ2-2, reads KAGVTQTPRYLIKTRGQQVTLSCSPISGHRSVSWYQQTPGQGLQFLFEYFSETQRNKGNFPGRFSGRQFSNSRSEMNVSTLELGDSALYLCASSLEGNGELFFGEGSRLTVL.

The genes are TRBV5-8 and TRBJ1-2, with 9 bases fitting TRBD1. The V gene's germline CDR1 is SGHTS and CDR2 YDEGEE. There are 13 residues in the CDR3. V lost 4 bases to trimming and J lost 8 bases; unmatched junction nucleotides: 6. The CDR3 region is CASSVGQGQGYTF. The CDR3 coding sequence is TGTGCCAGCAGCGTAGGACAGGGGCAGGGCTACACCTTC. The full variable domain, completed using reference TRBV5-8 and TRBJ1-2, is EAGVTQSPTHLIKTRGQQATLRCSPISGHTSVYWYQQALGLGLQFLLWYDEGEERNRGNFPPRFSGRQFPNYSSELNVNALELEDSALYLCASSVGQGQGYTFGSGTRLTVV.

This chain uses TRBV5-6 with TRBJ1-1; maybe TRBD1 (6 bases). CDR1 SGHDT and CDR2 YYEEEE come from the germline V gene. V dropped 3 bases and J dropped 1 base, with 13 bases sitting between them. The CDR3 is made up of 15 amino acids. CDR3 nucleotides: TGTGCCAGCAGCTGGATAATACAGGGGAACACTGAAGCTTTCTTT. It translates to CASSWIIQGNTEAFF. The variable domain in full, completed from reference TRBV5-6 and TRBJ1-1, reads DAGVTQSPTHLIKTRGQQVTLRCSPKSGHDTVSWYQQALGQGPQFIFQYYEEEERQRGNFPDRFSGHQFPNYSSELNVNALLLGDSALYLCASSWIIQGNTEAFFGQGTRLTVV.

The chain has TRBV2 and TRBJ1-1, with unresolved D. The CDR3 is made up of 15 amino acids. Trimming left V 5 bases short and J 3 bases short, with 16 bases between. CDR1 is SNHLY and CDR2 is FYNNEI in the germline V gene. CDR3 protein: CASSLQNPRDTEAFF. CDR3 in DNA: TGTGCCAGCAGTCTCCAAAACCCCCGGGACACTGAAGCTTTCTTT.

V and J are TRBV5-6 and TRBJ1-6, with a possible D match to TRBD1 (6 bases). CDR3 length: 16 amino acids. Germline CDR1 is SGHDT and CDR2 is YYEEEE. The V end lost 2 bases, the J end lost 4 bases, and 13 bases lay between the germline ends. This CDR3 is CASSLSPGQYNSPLHF. The CDR3 DNA is TGTGCCAGCAGCTTATCCCCGGGACAATATAATTCACCCCTCCACTTT.

This chain joins TRBV19 and TRBJ2-7; TRBD1 matches 7 bases. J lost 3 bases, V lost 4 bases, and 6 bases had no gene match. The germline CDR1 and CDR2 sequences are LNHDA and SQIVND (reference sequence). CDR3 length: 14 residues. CDR3 nucleotide sequence: TGTGCCAGTAGTAGGGCCCGGGACAGCTACGAGCAGTACTTC. Amino acids: CASSRARDSYEQYF.

The chain links TRBV10-2 to TRBJ1-3, with D maybe TRBD1 (6 bases). The V gene lost 2 bases and the J gene lost 3 bases, with 8 bases spanning the gap. From germline, CDR1 is WSHSY and CDR2 SAAADI. The CDR3 is made up of 14 amino acids. The CDR3 loop reads CASSEQGSGNTIYF. The CDR3 nucleotides are TGCGCCAGCAGTGAGCAGGGGAGTGGAAACACCATATATTTT.

The chain uses TRBV9 and TRBJ1-2; 7 nucleotides line up with TRBD1. The CDR3 sequence is 15 residues long. V trimming: 0 bases; J trimming: 1 base; junction bases outside the gene matches: 3. Germline V lookup: CDR1 SGDLS, CDR2 YYNGEE. CDR3 in amino acids: CASSVGDSHNYGYTF. CDR3 coding DNA: TGTGCCAGCAGCGTAGGGGACAGCCATAACTATGGCTACACCTTC.

The V and J genes are TRBV21-1 and TRBJ1-2; whether TRBD1, the table's D call, matches the DNA was not checked. TRBV21-1 is a listed pseudogene. The CDR3 is made up of 13 amino acids. The CDR3 DNA reads as TGTGCCAGCATGCAGGGGACAAACTATGGCTACACCTTC. Translated: CASMQGTNYGYTF.

The rearrangement uses TRBV6-5 and TRBJ2-2; 7 nucleotides agree with TRBD1. The CDR3 has 10 amino acids. Germline-derived CDR1 and CDR2 are MNHEY and SVGAGI. The ends lost 7 bases at V and 12 bases at J; junction bases unmatched: 2. CDR3 coding DNA: TGTGCCAGCAAACAGGGGAAGCTGTTTTTT. Its translation: CASKQGKLFF.

The V gene is TRBV6-2 or TRBV6-3, the J gene TRBJ2-1; TRBD2 matches at 9 bases. Germline assignment: CDR1 MNHEY and CDR2 SVGEGT. The V segment lost 1 base and the J segment 5 bases; nucleotides outside the gene matches: 9. The CDR3 sequence is 17 residues long. CDR3 in amino acids: CASSYLPGLATHNEQFF. The DNA of the CDR3 is TGTGCCAGCAGTTACTTGCCGGGACTAGCTACCCACAATGAGCAGTTCTTC.

This clone was seen a few times. The V gene is TRBV19, the J gene TRBJ2-2; 8 bases fit TRBD2. This CDR3 has 15 amino acids. Trimming took 3 bases from V and 4 from J; bases not matched to a gene: 4. CDR1 is LNHDA and CDR2 is SQIVND in the germline V gene (reference sequence). CDR3 loop: CASSIGTSFTGELFF. The CDR3 DNA reads as TGTGCCAGTAGTATTGGGACTAGTTTCACCGGGGAGCTGTTTTTT.

This clone was seen more than once but under ten times. This chain links TRBV4-1 with TRBJ1-1; 12 bases line up with TRBD1. The CDR3 has 16 residues. CDR1 and CDR2 from the germline V gene are MGHRA and YSYEKL. V dropped 4 bases and J dropped 5; count of bases not matched to a gene: 8. The chain's CDR3 is CASSRGQGARNTEAFF. The DNA for the CDR3 is TGCGCCAGCAGCCGGGGACAGGGGGCGCGAAATACTGAAGCTTTCTTT.

The genes are TRBV30 and TRBJ2-1; tentatively, D is TRBD1 (6 bases). Trimming shortened V by 2 bases and J by 7 bases, and 9 bases separated the two germline ends. This CDR3 comprises 12 residues. The V gene's germline CDR1 is GTSNPN and CDR2 SVGIG (reference sequence). The CDR3 region has the DNA TGTGCCTGGAGTACACAGGGTAATGAGCAGTTCTTC. Translating gives CAWSTQGNEQFF.

The chain joins TRBV4-2 to TRBJ2-5; no clear D gene. Trimming removed 4 bases from V and 2 bases from J, with 11 bases in between. The CDR3 has 14 residues. Germline CDR1 reads LGHNA; CDR2 reads YNFKEQ. CDR3 sequence (DNA): TGTGCCAGCAGCCGTGACTCCATTCAAGAGACCCAGTACTTC. Translating gives CASSRDSIQETQYF.

The genes are TRBV19 and TRBJ1-1, with D perhaps TRBD1 (5 bases). V was clipped by 7 bases and J by 1 base, with 10 bases between them. Per germline, CDR1 LNHDA and CDR2 SQIVND (reference sequence). The CDR3 is 13 residues long. In DNA, the CDR3 is TGTGCCAGTACTCTTCAGGGGAACACTGAAGCTTTCTTT. This gives the protein CASTLQGNTEAFF.

The chain is built from TRBV6-5 and TRBJ1-6, with D possibly TRBD1 on 5 matching bases. Germline CDR1 and CDR2: MNHEY and SVGAGI. V was trimmed by 6 bases and J by 0 bases, leaving 9 bases between them. The CDR3 runs to 15 residues. The DNA for the CDR3 is TGTGCCAGCAGCTTTGACAGCTCCTATAATTCACCCCTCCACTTT. This codes for CASSFDSSYNSPLHF.

This clone was observed a handful of times. The chain couples TRBV5-5 to TRBJ2-7; possible D gene TRBD1, 5 bases. V was cut by 5 bases and J by 4 bases, with 22 bases left in between. The CDR3 covers 16 residues. In germline, CDR1 is SGHKS, CDR2 YYEKEE (reference sequence). The CDR3 spells CASSLAFQGNTYEQYF. The CDR3 DNA reads as TGTGCCAGCAGTCTTGCTTTCCAGGGAAATACTTACGAGCAGTACTTC.

The J gene is TRBJ1-3, the V gene TRBV5-1, with a weak D call TRBD1 (5 bases). Between the trimmed V and J ends, which lost 0 bases and 4 bases, there was a span of 14 bases. Germline-derived CDR1 and CDR2 are SGHRS and YFSETQ. The CDR3 is made up of 16 amino acids. This CDR3 reads CASSLGRAGQGNTIYF. The CDR3 coding sequence is TGCGCCAGCAGCTTGGGAAGGGCAGGGCAAGGAAACACCATATATTTT.

This clone was seen just once. J is TRBJ1-5 and V is TRBV7-2; D call uncertain. There are 13 residues in the CDR3. Germline V gives CDR1 SGHTA, CDR2 FQGNSA. V lost 2 bases to trimming and J lost 2 bases, with 4 bases between them. The CDR3 is CASSLPGNQPQHF. CDR3 DNA sequence: TGTGCCAGCAGCTTACCTGGCAATCAGCCCCAGCATTTT.

The V gene is TRBV9, the J gene TRBJ1-4; 7 bases match TRBD1. The trim removed 4 bases at V and 4 bases at J, leaving 7 bases unmatched. The CDR3 is 15 amino acids. The germline V gene encodes CDR1 SGDLS and CDR2 YYNGEE. The CDR3 nucleotides read TGTGCCAGCAGCCACAGTGGACAGGTTAATGAAAAACTGTTTTTT. This translates into CASSHSGQVNEKLFF.

The J gene is TRBJ1-1, the V gene TRBV12-3 or TRBV12-4, with D tentatively TRBD1 (6 bases). Trimming left V 5 bases short and J 11 bases short, with 12 bases between. The CDR3 is 11 amino acids. The CDR3 DNA follows: TGTGCCAGCAGTCCCCGGACAGTCGCTTTCTTT. Protein: CASSPRTVAFF.

V usage is TRBV6-5 and J usage is TRBJ2-5; maybe TRBD1 (7 bases). The CDR3 extends over 14 amino acids. Between the trimmed V and J ends, which lost 5 bases and 4 bases, there was a span of 14 bases. Looked up from germline, CDR1 is MNHEY and CDR2 is SVGAGI. CDR3 nucleotides: TGTGCCAGCAGTAACGGAGGGGGCACAGAGACCCAGTACTTC. Amino acid sequence: CASSNGGGTETQYF.

This clone was counted only a few times. The chain carries TRBV11-2 and TRBJ1-2; possibly TRBD1 for D (6 bases). The CDR3 totals 17 residues. CDR1 is SGHAT, CDR2 FQNNGV, per germline. V lost 0 bases and J lost 8, with 22 bases in between. CDR3 region: CASSLDLGQPEALGYTF. DNA of the CDR3: TGTGCCAGCAGCTTAGATCTAGGACAGCCAGAGGCCTTGGGCTACACCTTC.

This clone showed up just once. The chain carries TRBV11-2 and TRBJ2-1; possibly TRBD1 for D (6 bases). Germline loops: CDR1 SGHAT, CDR2 FQNNGV. The CDR3 is 13 amino acids. V lost 1 base to trimming and J lost 5 bases, with 6 bases between them. CDR3 sequence (DNA): TGTGCCAGCAGCTTAGGGACAGACAATGAGCAGTTCTTC. This codes for CASSLGTDNEQFF.